The subject of this entry is one TCR beta chain. As yet, its antigen is unknown. CDR1 is MDHEN, CDR2 SYDVKM, per germline. V lost 3 bases to trimming and J lost 4 bases, with 13 bases between them. CDR3 length: 15 amino acids. Generated by immunoSEQ multiplex PCR, the TCRdb table keeps only in-frame clones and is missing some. The table has 160,000 or so clones, more than 70% seen once; the top ten hold around 5.9%. The data stem from a study of T cell responses to AZD1222 COVID-19 vaccine. Regarding the study as a whole: Donors skewed white British and female; clonal diversity was possibly underestimated.

The sequenced sample was peripheral blood, obtained on day 0 of AZD1222 vaccination. The clonotype originates from an adult in good health. The chain uses TRBV28 and TRBJ1-3; the D is unclear. The CDR3 loop reads CASSFRSPSGNTIYF. The CDR3 nucleotides read TGTGCCAGCAGTTTTCGGAGTCCATCGGGAAACACCATATATTTT.